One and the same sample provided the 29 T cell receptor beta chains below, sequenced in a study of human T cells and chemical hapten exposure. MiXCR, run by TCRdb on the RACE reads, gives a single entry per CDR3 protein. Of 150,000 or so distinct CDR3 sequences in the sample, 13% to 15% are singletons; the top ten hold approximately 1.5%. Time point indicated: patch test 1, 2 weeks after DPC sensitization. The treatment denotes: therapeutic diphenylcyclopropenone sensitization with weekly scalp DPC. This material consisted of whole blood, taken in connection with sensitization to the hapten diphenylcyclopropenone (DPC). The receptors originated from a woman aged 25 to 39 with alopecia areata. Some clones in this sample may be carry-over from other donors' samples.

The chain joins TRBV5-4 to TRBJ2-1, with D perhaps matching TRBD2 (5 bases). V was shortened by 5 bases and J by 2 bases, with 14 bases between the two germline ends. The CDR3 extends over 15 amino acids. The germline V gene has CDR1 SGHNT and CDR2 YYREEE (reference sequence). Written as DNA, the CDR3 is TGTGCCAGCAGTATGGCAAGCGGTGCCTACAATGAGCAGTTCTTC. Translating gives CASSMASGAYNEQFF.

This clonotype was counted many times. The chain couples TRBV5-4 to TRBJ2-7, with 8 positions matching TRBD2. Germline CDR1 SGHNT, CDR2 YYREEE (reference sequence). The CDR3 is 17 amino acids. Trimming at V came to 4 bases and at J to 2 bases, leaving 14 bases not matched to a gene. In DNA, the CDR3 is TGTGCCAGCAGCCGCGGCGGCAGCGGGAGAATCACCTACGAGCAGTACTTC. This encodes CASSRGGSGRITYEQYF. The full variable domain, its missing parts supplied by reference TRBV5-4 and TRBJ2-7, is ETGVTQSPTHLIKTRGQQVTLRCSSQSGHNTVSWYQQALGQGPQFIFQYYREEENGRGNFPPRFSGLQFPNYSSELNVNALELDDSALYLCASSRGGSGRITYEQYFGPGTRLTVT.

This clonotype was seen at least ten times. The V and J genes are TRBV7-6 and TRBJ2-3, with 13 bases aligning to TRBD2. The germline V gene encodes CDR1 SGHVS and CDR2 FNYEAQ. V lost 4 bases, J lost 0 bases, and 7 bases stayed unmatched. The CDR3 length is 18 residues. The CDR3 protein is CASSSRTSGSASTDTQYF. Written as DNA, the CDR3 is TGTGCCAGCAGCTCCCGGACTAGCGGGAGTGCTAGCACAGATACGCAGTATTTT.

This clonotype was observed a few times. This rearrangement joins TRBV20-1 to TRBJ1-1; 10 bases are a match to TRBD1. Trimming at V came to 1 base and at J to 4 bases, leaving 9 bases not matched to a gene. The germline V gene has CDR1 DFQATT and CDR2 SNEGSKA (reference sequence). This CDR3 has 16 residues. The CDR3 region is CSARAHPGTGATEAFF. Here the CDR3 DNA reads TGCAGTGCTAGAGCCCACCCCGGGACAGGGGCCACTGAAGCTTTCTTT.

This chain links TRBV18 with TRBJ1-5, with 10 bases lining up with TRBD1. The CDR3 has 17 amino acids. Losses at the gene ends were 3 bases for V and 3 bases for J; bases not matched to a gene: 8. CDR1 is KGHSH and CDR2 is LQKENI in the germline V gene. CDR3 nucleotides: TGTGCCAGCTCACCTTCGACAGGGGGCACAAACAATCAGCCCCAGCATTTT. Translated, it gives CASSPSTGGTNNQPQHF.

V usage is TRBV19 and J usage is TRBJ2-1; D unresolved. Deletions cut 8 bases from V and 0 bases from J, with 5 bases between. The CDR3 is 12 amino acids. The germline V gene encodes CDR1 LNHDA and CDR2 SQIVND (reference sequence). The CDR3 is CASLSSYNEQFF. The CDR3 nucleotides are TGTGCCAGTCTGAGCTCCTACAATGAGCAGTTCTTC.

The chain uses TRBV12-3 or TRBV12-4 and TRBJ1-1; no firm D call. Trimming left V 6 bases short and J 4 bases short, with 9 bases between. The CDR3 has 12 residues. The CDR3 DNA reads TGTGCCAGCAGCAGACCCCCCACTGAAGCTTTCTTT. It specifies CASSRPPTEAFF.

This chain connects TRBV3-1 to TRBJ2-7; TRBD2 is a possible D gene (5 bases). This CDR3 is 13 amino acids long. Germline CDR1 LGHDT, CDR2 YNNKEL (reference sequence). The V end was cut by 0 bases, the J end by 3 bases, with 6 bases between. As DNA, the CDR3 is TGTGCCAGCAGCCAAGAAGGAGGCTACGAGCAGTACTTC. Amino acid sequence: CASSQEGGYEQYF.

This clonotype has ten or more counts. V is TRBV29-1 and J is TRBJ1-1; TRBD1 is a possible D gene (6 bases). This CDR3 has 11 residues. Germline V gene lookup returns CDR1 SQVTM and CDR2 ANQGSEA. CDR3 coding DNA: TGCGCGGGGGCAGTGAACACTGAAGCTTTCTTT. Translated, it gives CAGAVNTEAFF.

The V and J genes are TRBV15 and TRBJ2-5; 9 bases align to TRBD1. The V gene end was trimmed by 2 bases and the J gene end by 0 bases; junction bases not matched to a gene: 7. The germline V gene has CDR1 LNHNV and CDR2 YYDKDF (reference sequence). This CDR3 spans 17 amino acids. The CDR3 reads CATSRHLGTGYQETQYF. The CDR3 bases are TGTGCCACCAGCAGACACCTTGGGACAGGGTACCAAGAGACCCAGTACTTC.

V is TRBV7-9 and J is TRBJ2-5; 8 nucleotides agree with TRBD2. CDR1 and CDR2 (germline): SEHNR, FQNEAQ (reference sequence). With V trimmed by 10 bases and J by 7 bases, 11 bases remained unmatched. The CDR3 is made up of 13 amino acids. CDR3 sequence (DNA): TGTGCCACCCTAAGCGGGAGTGGGGCGACCCAGTACTTC. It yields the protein CATLSGSGATQYF.

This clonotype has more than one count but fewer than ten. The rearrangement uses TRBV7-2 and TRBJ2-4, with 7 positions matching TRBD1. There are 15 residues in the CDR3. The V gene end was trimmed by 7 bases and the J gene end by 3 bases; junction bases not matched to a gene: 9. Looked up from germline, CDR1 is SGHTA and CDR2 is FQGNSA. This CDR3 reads CASISEPGGKNIQYF. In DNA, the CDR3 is TGTGCCAGCATCTCGGAACCAGGGGGCAAAAACATTCAGTACTTC.

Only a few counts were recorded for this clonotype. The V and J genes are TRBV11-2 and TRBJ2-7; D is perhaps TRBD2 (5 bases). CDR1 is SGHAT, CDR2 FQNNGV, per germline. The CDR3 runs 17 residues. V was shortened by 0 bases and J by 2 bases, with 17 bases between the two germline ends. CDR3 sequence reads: CASSLDTSGFFAYEQYF. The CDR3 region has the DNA TGTGCCAGCAGCTTAGATACATCGGGGTTTTTCGCCTACGAGCAGTACTTC.

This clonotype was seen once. CDR3 amino acids: CASSPRTGLDVLTF. The CDR3, as DNA: TGTGCCAGCAGTCCCAGGACAGGGCTGGACGTCCTGACTTTC. The gene calls are TRBV6-5 and TRBJ2-6; 8 bases agree with TRBD1. Germline CDR1 and CDR2: MNHEY and SVGAGI. Trimming removed 5 bases from V and 11 bases from J; junction bases left unmatched: 8. The CDR3 has 14 residues.

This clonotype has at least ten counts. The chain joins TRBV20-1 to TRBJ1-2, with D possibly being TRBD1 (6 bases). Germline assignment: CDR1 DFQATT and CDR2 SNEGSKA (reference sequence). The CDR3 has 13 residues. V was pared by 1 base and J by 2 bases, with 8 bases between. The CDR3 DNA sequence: TGCAGTGCTAGAGGGGGGGCAAACTATGGCTACACCTTC. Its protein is CSARGGANYGYTF.

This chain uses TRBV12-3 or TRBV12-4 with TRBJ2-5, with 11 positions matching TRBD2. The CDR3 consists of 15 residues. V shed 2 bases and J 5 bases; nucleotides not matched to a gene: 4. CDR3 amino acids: CASSLLAGGGETQYF. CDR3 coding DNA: TGTGCCAGCAGTTTACTAGCGGGGGGCGGGGAGACCCAGTACTTC.

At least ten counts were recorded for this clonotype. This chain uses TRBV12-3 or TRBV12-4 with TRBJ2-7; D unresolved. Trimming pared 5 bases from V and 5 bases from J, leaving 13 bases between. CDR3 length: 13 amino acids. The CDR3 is CASSIQVQNEQYF. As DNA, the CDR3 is TGTGCCAGCAGTATCCAGGTTCAAAACGAGCAGTACTTC.

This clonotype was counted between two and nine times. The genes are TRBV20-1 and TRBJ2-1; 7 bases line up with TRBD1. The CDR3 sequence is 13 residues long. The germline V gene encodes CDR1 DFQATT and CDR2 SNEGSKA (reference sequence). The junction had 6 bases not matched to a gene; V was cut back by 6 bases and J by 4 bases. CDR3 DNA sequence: TGCAGTGCCCCCCGGGACAGATACAATGAGCAGTTCTTC. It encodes CSAPRDRYNEQFF.

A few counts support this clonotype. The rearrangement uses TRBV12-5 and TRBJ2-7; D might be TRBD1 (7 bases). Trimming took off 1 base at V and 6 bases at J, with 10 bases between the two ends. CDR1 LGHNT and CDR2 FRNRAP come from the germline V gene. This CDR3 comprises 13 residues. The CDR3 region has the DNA TGTGCTAGTGGTTTGGACAGGGGAGGCGAGCAGTACTTC. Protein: CASGLDRGGEQYF.

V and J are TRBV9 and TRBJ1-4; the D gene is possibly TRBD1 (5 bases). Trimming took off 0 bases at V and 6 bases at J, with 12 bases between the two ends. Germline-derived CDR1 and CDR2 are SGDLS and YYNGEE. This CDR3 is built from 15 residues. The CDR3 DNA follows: TGTGCCAGCAGCGTAGGAACAGCGGGGGATGAAAAACTGTTTTTT. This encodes CASSVGTAGDEKLFF.

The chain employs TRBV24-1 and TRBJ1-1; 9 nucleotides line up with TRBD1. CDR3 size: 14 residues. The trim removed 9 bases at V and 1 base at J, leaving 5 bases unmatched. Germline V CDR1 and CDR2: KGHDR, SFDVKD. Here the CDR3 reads CATVGTGRNTEAFF. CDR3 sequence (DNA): TGTGCCACCGTAGGGACAGGGAGGAACACTGAAGCTTTCTTT.

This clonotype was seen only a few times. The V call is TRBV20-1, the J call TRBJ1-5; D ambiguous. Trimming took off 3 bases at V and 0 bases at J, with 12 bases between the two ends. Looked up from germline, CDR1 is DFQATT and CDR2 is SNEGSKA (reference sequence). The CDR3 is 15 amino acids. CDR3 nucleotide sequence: TGCAGTGCTAGGCGCCACCAAGATAGCAATCAGCCCCAGCATTTT. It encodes CSARRHQDSNQPQHF.

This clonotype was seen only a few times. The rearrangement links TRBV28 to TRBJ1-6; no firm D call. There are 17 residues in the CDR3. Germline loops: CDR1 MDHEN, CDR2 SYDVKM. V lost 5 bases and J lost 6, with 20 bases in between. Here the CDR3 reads CASSPPAVQPTNSPLHF. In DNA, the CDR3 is TGTGCCAGCAGTCCTCCTGCGGTCCAGCCTACTAATTCACCCCTCCACTTT. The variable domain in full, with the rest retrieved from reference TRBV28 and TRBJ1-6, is DVKVTQSSRYLVKRTGEKVFLECVQDMDHENMFWYRQDPGLGLRLIYFSYDVKMKEKGDIPEGYSVSREKKERFSLILESASTNQTSMYLCASSPPAVQPTNSPLHFGNGTRLTVT.

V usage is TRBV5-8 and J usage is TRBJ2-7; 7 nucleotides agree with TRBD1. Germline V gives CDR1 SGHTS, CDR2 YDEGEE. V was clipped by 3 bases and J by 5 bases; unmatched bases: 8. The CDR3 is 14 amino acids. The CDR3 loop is CASSWGTASDEQYF. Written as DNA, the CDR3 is TGTGCCAGCAGCTGGGGGACAGCTTCGGACGAGCAGTACTTC.

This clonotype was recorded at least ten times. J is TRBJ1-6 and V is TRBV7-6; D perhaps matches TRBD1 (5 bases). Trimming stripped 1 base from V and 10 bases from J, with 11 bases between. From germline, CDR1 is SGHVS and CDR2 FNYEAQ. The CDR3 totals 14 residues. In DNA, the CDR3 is TGTGCCAGCAGCTTAGGAGCAGGGTACTCACCCCTCCACTTT. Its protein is CASSLGAGYSPLHF.

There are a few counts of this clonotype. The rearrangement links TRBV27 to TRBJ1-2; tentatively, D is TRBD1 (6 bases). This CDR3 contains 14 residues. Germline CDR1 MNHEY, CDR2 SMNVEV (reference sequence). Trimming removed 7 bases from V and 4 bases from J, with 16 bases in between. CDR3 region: CASKSKGGFYGYTF. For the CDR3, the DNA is TGTGCCAGCAAATCAAAAGGGGGTTTCTATGGCTACACCTTC.

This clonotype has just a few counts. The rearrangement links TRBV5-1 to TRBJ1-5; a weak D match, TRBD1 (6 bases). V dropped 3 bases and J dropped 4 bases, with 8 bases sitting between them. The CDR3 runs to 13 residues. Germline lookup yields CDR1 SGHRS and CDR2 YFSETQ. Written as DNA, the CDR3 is TGCGCCAGCAGCTCGGGACAAAATCAGCCCCAGCATTTT. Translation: CASSSGQNQPQHF.

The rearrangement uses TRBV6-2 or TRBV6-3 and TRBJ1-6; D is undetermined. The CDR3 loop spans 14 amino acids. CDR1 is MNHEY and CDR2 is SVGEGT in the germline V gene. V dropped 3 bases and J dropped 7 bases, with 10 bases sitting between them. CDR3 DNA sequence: TGTGCCAGCAGTTATCCGGCGGCGAATTCACCCCTCCACTTT. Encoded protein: CASSYPAANSPLHF.

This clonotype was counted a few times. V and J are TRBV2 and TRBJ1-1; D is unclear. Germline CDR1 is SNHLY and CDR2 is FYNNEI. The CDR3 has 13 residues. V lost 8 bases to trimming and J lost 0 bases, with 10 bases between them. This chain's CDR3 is CASGRGMNTEAFF. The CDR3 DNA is TGTGCCAGCGGACGTGGGATGAACACTGAAGCTTTCTTT. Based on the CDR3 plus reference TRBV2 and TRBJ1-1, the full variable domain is EPEVTQTPSHQVTQMGQEVILRCVPISNHLYFYWYRQILGQKVEFLVSFYNNEISEKSEIFDDQFSVERPDGSNFTLKIRSTKLEDSAMYFCASGRGMNTEAFFGQGTRLTVV.